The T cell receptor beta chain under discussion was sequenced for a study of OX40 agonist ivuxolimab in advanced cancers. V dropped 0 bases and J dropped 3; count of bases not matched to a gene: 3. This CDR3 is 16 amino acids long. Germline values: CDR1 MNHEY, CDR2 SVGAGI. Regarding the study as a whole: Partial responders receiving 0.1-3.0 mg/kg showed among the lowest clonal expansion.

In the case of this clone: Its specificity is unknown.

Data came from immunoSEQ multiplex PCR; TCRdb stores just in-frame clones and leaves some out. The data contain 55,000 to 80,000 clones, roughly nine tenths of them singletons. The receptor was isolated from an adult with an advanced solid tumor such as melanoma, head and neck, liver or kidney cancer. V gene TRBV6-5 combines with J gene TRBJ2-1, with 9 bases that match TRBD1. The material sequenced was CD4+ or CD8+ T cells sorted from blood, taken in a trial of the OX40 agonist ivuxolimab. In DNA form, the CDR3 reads TGTGCCAGCAGTTACTCGGGGACAGGGATCTACAATGAGCAGTTCTTC. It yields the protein CASSYSGTGIYNEQFF.